This T cell receptor beta chain was recorded in a study of CD8 T cells in ankylosing spondylitis (dated by TCRdb to between 2016 and 2019). Describing the broader study: The study set out to find disease-linked TCR variants by profiling T cell receptor beta repertoires in ankylosing spondylitis patients and healthy donors. The full study cohort was made up of 25 to 30 ankylosing spondylitis patients and around 100 healthy donors. Samples of peripheral blood were taken, and for ankylosing spondylitis patients, synovial fluid was collected as well. The paper as a whole reports these results and caveats: A TCR beta motif of several highly homologous amino acid variants appeared characteristic of blood from ankylosing spondylitis patients. The disease-linked clones were reported as significantly enriched in matched synovial fluid samples from ankylosing spondylitis patients. The disease-linked clones had a CD8+ phenotype and were found at relatively low frequencies in peripheral blood. Some motif variants had previously been reported in the synovial fluid and blood of reactive arthritis patients, which suggests shared mechanisms of disease initiation.

Sequencing instrument: Illumina HiSeq 2500. TCR beta libraries were prepared by quantitative 5'-RACE with molecular barcodes. As for how the authors treated the data: Disease-linked TCR variants were identified with a new computational method built on a probabilistic model of VDJ rearrangement. TCRdb redid the processing of the public reads, applying fastp at Q25 and MiXCR, and retained in-frame beta chains. Rows merge per CDR3 protein into single entries with the most common DNA and genes. None of the V and J calls come from the authors' own analysis; TCRdb made them. This sample is represented by under 250,000 distinct CDR3 sequences; more than 5.5% of them were singletons. The ten largest clones capture 12% to 15% of the sample. In its sample, this clonotype was seen many times. Its cognate antigen has yet to be identified. The input lacks base qualities; no much larger clone sits a single base away.

Reading the germline V gene gives CDR1 MGHDK and CDR2 SYGVNS. For this chain, trimming is 6 bases at the V end and 0 bases at the J end, and the number of junction bases without a gene match is 7. Including the terminal cysteine and phenylalanine, the CDR3 comprises 16 residues. Here the CDR3 DNA is all that survives: 48 bases in frame from base 1. The specimen was blood, either unsorted or a sorted T cell fraction (not recorded which). The sequence was obtained from a male donor with ankylosing spondylitis. The V and J segments used are TRBV25-1 and TRBJ1-1, and 10 junction bases match TRBD1. The nucleotide sequence is TGTGCCAGCAGCTCCATCGGGACAGGGGTGAACACTGAAGCTTTCTTT. It specifies CASSSIGTGVNTEAFF. The entire variable domain, with the stretches around the CDR3 drawn from the reference TRBV25-1 and TRBJ1-1 proteins, is EADIYQTPRYLVIGTGKKITLECSQTMGHDKMYWYQQDPGMELHLIHYSYGVNSTEKGDLSSESTVSRIRTEHFPLTLESARPSHTSQYLCASSSIGTGVNTEAFFGQGTRLTVV.